The sequence of this T cell receptor (beta chain) was determined in a study of CD4 T cells in relation to SARS-CoV-2 and coronaviruses. On this clone: Its antigen is currently unknown.

This CDR3 is built from 15 residues. Germline CDR1 is GTSNPN and CDR2 is SVGIG (reference sequence). V dropped 2 bases and J dropped 4; count of bases not matched to a gene: 7. Sequenced by immunoSEQ multiplex PCR; TCRdb stores in-frame clones only, minus some. The sample carries about 18,000 clones, about four fifths recorded once. Unexposed donor CD4+ T cells date from about 2011-2018, before the COVID-19 pandemic. Isolation of CD4+ T cells took place after about 9 days in culture. Sequencing input: CD4+ T cells from PBMCs, cultured in vitro. The chain is built from TRBV30 and TRBJ1-4; 7 bases line up with TRBD1. The TCR sequence derives from a human donor in good health. The CDR3 nucleotides are TGTGCCTGGAGTCATACGGACAGGCTTAATGAAAAACTGTTTTTT. Protein: CAWSHTDRLNEKLFF.